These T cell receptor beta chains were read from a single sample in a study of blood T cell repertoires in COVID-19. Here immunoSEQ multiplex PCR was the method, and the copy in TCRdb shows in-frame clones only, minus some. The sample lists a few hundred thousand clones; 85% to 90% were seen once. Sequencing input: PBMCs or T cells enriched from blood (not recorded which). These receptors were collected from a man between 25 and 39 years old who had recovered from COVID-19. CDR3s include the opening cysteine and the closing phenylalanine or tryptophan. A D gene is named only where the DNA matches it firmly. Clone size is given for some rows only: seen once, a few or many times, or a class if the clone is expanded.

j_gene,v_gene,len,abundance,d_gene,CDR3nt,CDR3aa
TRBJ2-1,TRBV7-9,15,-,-,TGTGCCAGCAGCTTCCATTGGGACATAAACAATGAGCAGTTCTTC,CASSFHWDINNEQFF
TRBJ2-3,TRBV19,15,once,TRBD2,TGTGCCAGTAGAGGACTAGCGGGAGCCCCAGATACGCAGTATTTT,CASRGLAGAPDTQYF
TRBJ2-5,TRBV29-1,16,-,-,TGCAGCGTTGGTCGAGGTGGAGGGGAAATCCAAGAGACCCAGTACTTC,CSVGRGGGEIQETQYF
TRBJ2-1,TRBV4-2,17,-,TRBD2,TGTGCCAGCAGCCAAGAAGGGTCTCTAGCGGTTTACAATGAGCAGTTCTTC,CASSQEGSLAVYNEQFF
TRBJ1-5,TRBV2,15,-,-,TGTGCCAGCAGCGCAGGGGACTATAGCAATCAGCCCCAGCATTTT,CASSAGDYSNQPQHF
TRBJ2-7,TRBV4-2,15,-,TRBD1,TGTGCCAGCAGCCAAGCCTGGACAGGGGACTACGAGCAGTACTTC,CASSQAWTGDYEQYF
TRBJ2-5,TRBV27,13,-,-,TGTGCCAGCAGTTTCCAGGCCCAAGAGACCCAGTACTTC,CASSFQAQETQYF
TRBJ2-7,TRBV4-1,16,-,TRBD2,TGCGCCAGCAGCCAAGAGGCGCTTAGCGGGGGCTACGAGCAGTACTTC,CASSQEALSGGYEQYF
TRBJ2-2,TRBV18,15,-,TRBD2,TGTGCCAGCTCACGGACCGCGGGAGGTACCGGGGAGCTGTTTTTT,CASSRTAGGTGELFF
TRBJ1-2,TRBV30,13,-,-,TGTGCCTGGAGTCCCGGTGGTTTAGATGGCTACACCTTC,CAWSPGGLDGYTF
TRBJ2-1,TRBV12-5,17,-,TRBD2,TGTGCTAGTGGTCCACGACAGGAGTGGACTAGCAGGAATGAGCAGTTCTTC,CASGPRQEWTSRNEQFF
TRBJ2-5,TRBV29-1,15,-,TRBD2,TGCAGCGTTGAAGACCCAGCGGGAGTAGGAGGGACCCAGTACTTC,CSVEDPAGVGGTQYF
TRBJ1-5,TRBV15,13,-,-,TGTGCCACCACCCCGGGCGAGGGTCAGCCCCAGCATTTT,CATTPGEGQPQHF
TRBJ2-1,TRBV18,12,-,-,TGTGCCAGCTTACCTACGGGACTTGAGCAGTTCTTC,CASLPTGLEQFF
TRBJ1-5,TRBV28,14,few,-,TGTGCCAGTACCACCGGACAGAACAATCAGCCCCAGCATTTT,CASTTGQNNQPQHF
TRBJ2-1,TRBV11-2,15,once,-,TGTGCCAGCAGCTTCGGCGGATACTCCTACAATGAGCAGTTCTTC,CASSFGGYSYNEQFF
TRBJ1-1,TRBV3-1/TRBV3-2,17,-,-,TGTGCCAGCAGCCAAGGCCTCCCTTTGACAGGCCGCACTGAAGCTTTCTTT,CASSQGLPLTGRTEAFF
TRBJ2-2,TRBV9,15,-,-,TGTGCCAGCAGCGTAGGCGGGAAAAACACCGGGGAGCTGTTTTTT,CASSVGGKNTGELFF
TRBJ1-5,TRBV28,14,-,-,TGTGCCAGCAGTTTCGTGGCCTTCAATCAGCCCCAGCATTTT,CASSFVAFNQPQHF
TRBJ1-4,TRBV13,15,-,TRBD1,TGTGCCAGCATCCTGGGCGGACAGGGGCGGGAAAAACTGTTTTTT,CASILGGQGREKLFF
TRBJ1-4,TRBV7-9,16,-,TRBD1,TGTGCCAGCAGCTTAGAGACCGGGACAGGGAGCGAAAAACTGTTTTTT,CASSLETGTGSEKLFF
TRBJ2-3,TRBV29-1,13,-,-,TGCAGCGTTGGGGACTGGGTCGGGGATACGCAGTATTTT,CSVGDWVGDTQYF